The 29 T cell receptor beta chains listed next were all sequenced from one sample in a study of blood T cell repertoires in COVID-19. The data were produced by immunoSEQ multiplex PCR, yet TCRdb's version contains in-frame clones alone and is incomplete. Among 250,000 to 350,000 clones listed, about 92% were seen once. The sample was PBMCs or T cells enriched from blood (not recorded which). These TCRs come from a woman in her thirties who had recovered from COVID-19.

V usage is TRBV6-6 and J usage is TRBJ2-2, with 9 bases aligning to TRBD1. CDR3 length equals 15 residues. With 5 bases clipped from V and 4 bases from J, the junction kept 5 bases outside the gene matches. CDR1 and CDR2 (germline): MNHNY, SVGAGI (reference sequence). DNA of the CDR3: TGTGCCAGCAGTACTACAGGGGGCAGCACCGGGGAGCTGTTTTTT. Encoded protein: CASSTTGGSTGELFF.

The chain joins TRBV27 to TRBJ2-2; D might be TRBD1 (5 bases). V lost 4 bases to trimming and J lost 5 bases, with 11 bases between them. Germline V lookup: CDR1 MNHEY, CDR2 SMNVEV (reference sequence). There are 14 residues in the CDR3. CDR3: CASSSGYETGELFF. CDR3 nucleotide sequence: TGTGCCAGCAGTTCAGGGTATGAAACCGGGGAGCTGTTTTTT.

The chain recombines TRBV5-1 with TRBJ1-3; 11 bases are shared with TRBD1. Looked up from germline, CDR1 is SGHRS and CDR2 is YFSETQ. CDR3 length equals 17 residues. V shed 1 base and J 0 bases; nucleotides not matched to a gene: 3. In nucleotides, the CDR3 is TGCGCCAGCAGCTTGTTTGGACAGGGGGCCTCTGGAAACACCATATATTTT. Translating it yields CASSLFGQGASGNTIYF.

This clone has only one observation. This chain links TRBV3-1 (or the pseudogene TRBV3-2) with TRBJ1-2; TRBD1 aligns across 9 bases. Germline V gene data show CDR1 as LGHDT and CDR2 as YNNKEL (reference sequence). J gave up 7 bases and V 4 bases, and 7 bases lay outside the gene matches. The CDR3 totals 14 residues. The CDR3 nucleotides are TGTGCCAGCAGCCCGGGACAGGGCAGGGGTGGCTACACCTTC. Protein sequence: CASSPGQGRGGYTF.

The chain's CDR3 is CASSEGTSGDTDTQYF. The DNA for the CDR3 is TGTGCCAGCAGTGAAGGGACTAGCGGGGACACAGATACGCAGTATTTT. V usage is TRBV6-4 and J usage is TRBJ2-3, with TRBD2 matching over 13 bases. Per the germline V gene, CDR1 is MRHNA and CDR2 is SNTAGT. The V gene end was trimmed by 3 bases and the J gene end by 2 bases; junction bases not matched to a gene: 2. The CDR3 loop spans 16 amino acids.

The rearrangement links TRBV27 to TRBJ2-1; perhaps TRBD1 as D (5 bases). V was clipped by 0 bases and J by 6 bases, with 15 bases between them. Germline assignment: CDR1 MNHEY and CDR2 SMNVEV (reference sequence). The CDR3 is 16 amino acids. The CDR3 coding sequence is TGTGCCAGCAGTTTATCGAGGCAGGGAATCTCCAATGAGCAGTTCTTC. Its protein is CASSLSRQGISNEQFF.

The gene calls are TRBV4-3 and TRBJ1-1; D not certain. The CDR3 has 14 amino acids. Germline assignment: CDR1 LGHNA and CDR2 YSLEER. Trimming left V 0 bases short and J 5 bases short, with 10 bases between. CDR3: CASSQDRGRTEAFF. The CDR3 DNA reads TGCGCCAGCAGCCAAGATAGAGGGAGGACTGAAGCTTTCTTT.

J is TRBJ1-6 and V is TRBV28; the D gene is possibly TRBD1 (6 bases). In germline, CDR1 is MDHEN, CDR2 SYDVKM. V lost 5 bases and J lost 8, with 16 bases in between. This CDR3 spans 15 amino acids. As DNA, the CDR3 is TGTGCCAGCAGTGCTTTTCGTCAGGGGTATTCACCCCTCCACTTT. Protein: CASSAFRQGYSPLHF.

The V and J genes are TRBV12-3 or TRBV12-4 and TRBJ1-2; possibly TRBD1 for D (6 bases). The CDR3 extends over 11 amino acids. The ends were cut back, 8 bases at V and 12 bases at J, with 16 bases in the middle. CDR3 sequence: CASGTSGVHTF. The CDR3 DNA sequence: TGTGCCAGCGGGACCTCAGGGGTACACACCTTC.

V and J are TRBV28 and TRBJ1-5; unclear D gene. This CDR3 contains 16 residues. CDR1 and CDR2 from the germline V gene are MDHEN and SYDVKM. V was shortened by 1 base and J by 3 bases, with 13 bases between the two germline ends. The CDR3 DNA is TGTGCCAGCAGTTTATTCGCGGCGGGAATCAATCAGCCCCAGCATTTT. This sequence encodes CASSLFAAGINQPQHF.

The chain recombines TRBV28 with TRBJ1-1; 8 bases fit TRBD1. The length of the CDR3 is 15 residues. Losses at the gene ends were 7 bases for V and 1 base for J; bases not matched to a gene: 8. The germline V gene has CDR1 MDHEN and CDR2 SYDVKM. CDR3 sequence (DNA): TGTGCCAGCACTTCGGCCGGGACAGGGAACACTGAAGCTTTCTTT. This sequence encodes CASTSAGTGNTEAFF.

This chain uses TRBV7-9 with TRBJ1-6; 8 bases align to TRBD1. CDR1 is SEHNR and CDR2 is FQNEAQ in the germline V gene (reference sequence). The CDR3 has 13 residues. J lost 10 bases, V lost 8 bases, and 7 bases had no gene match. CDR3 sequence reads: CASLQGAGSPLHF. CDR3 DNA: TGTGCCAGCCTTCAGGGGGCTGGGTCACCCCTCCACTTT.

V is TRBV6-5 and J is TRBJ1-2; the D is unclear. Germline assignment: CDR1 MNHEY and CDR2 SVGAGI. Trimming left V 6 bases short and J 6 bases short, with 14 bases between. This CDR3 contains 13 residues. The DNA of the CDR3 is TGTGCCAGCAGGAGTAACGGGGAGGATGGCTACACCTTC. Protein: CASRSNGEDGYTF.

The chain recombines TRBV4-2 with TRBJ1-4; no clear D. V lost 0 bases and J 10 bases, leaving 24 bases between the germline ends. The CDR3 has 18 residues. Germline CDR1 is LGHNA and CDR2 is YNFKEQ. Here the CDR3 DNA reads TGTGCCAGCAGCCAAGATACCTCATTGGGCAGGCCACTAGTAAAACTGTTTTTT. It codes for CASSQDTSLGRPLVKLFF.

The gene calls are TRBV18 and TRBJ1-2; D not resolved. CDR1 is KGHSH and CDR2 is LQKENI in the germline V gene. The CDR3 extends over 13 amino acids. Trimming shortened V by 4 bases and J by 6 bases, and 12 bases separated the two germline ends. For the CDR3, the DNA is TGTGCCAGCTCACGTCGACGGGAGGATGGCTACACCTTC. Protein product: CASSRRREDGYTF. Variable domain in full (rest from reference TRBV18 and TRBJ1-2): NAGVMQNPRHLVRRRGQEARLRCSPMKGHSHVYWYRQLPEEGLKFMVYLQKENIIDESGMPKERFSAEFPKEGPSILRIQQVVRGDSAAYFCASSRRREDGYTFGSGTRLTVV.

The DNA for the CDR3 is TGCGCCAGCAGCCTCGTGGGCCCGACCAACAATGAGCAGTTCTTC. Encoded protein: CASSLVGPTNNEQFF. This sequence joins TRBV4-1 and TRBJ2-1; D unclear. The CDR3 consists of 15 residues. Trimming removed 4 bases from V and 5 bases from J, with 15 bases in between. The V gene's germline CDR1 is MGHRA and CDR2 YSYEKL.

This chain links TRBV30 with TRBJ2-3; the match to TRBD2 covers 13 bases. Germline CDR1 is GTSNPN and CDR2 is SVGIG (reference sequence). This CDR3 contains 17 residues. V trimming: 4 bases; J trimming: 5 bases; junction bases outside the gene matches: 12. CDR3 nucleotides: TGTGCCTGGATCCCGCCGGGACTAGCGGGGTTAGGAGATACGCAGTATTTT. Amino acid sequence: CAWIPPGLAGLGDTQYF.

The J gene is TRBJ2-2, the V gene TRBV7-6, with D tentatively TRBD1 (5 bases). With 1 base removed from V and 0 bases from J, the gap between germline ends came to 12 bases. CDR1 is SGHVS and CDR2 is FNYEAQ in the germline V gene. The CDR3 contains 17 residues. The CDR3 region is CASSLEYPGTNTGELFF. The CDR3 DNA sequence: TGTGCCAGCAGCTTAGAGTACCCAGGGACGAACACCGGGGAGCTGTTTTTT.

The genes are TRBV4-3 and TRBJ1-1; the D is unclear. The V gene lost 4 bases and the J gene lost 3 bases, with 12 bases spanning the gap. Germline V gene sequence: CDR1 LGHNA, CDR2 YSLEER. The length of the CDR3 is 14 residues. This CDR3 is CASSRWSGDTEAFF. CDR3 coding DNA: TGCGCCAGCAGCCGATGGAGCGGGGACACTGAAGCTTTCTTT.

The chain couples TRBV4-3 to TRBJ2-1; possible D gene TRBD2, 5 bases. The CDR3 length is 15 residues. The V and J ends lost 1 base and 9 bases respectively, with 16 bases between them. Germline V CDR1 and CDR2: LGHNA, YSLEER. The CDR3 DNA reads TGCGCCAGCAGCCAAGGTATCAGTGCGGGCCCTGAGCAGTTCTTC. It is translated as CASSQGISAGPEQFF.

This clone was seen only a few times. The chain uses TRBV6-5 and TRBJ1-1; D remains unclear. This CDR3 comprises 12 residues. Germline V gene lookup returns CDR1 MNHEY and CDR2 SVGAGI. V dropped 4 bases and J dropped 8 bases, with 11 bases sitting between them. Written as DNA, the CDR3 is TGTGCCAGCAGTTCCTACCTGAGCGAAGCTTTCTTT. This sequence encodes CASSSYLSEAFF.

The rearrangement joins TRBV7-2 to TRBJ2-7, with 10 nucleotides matching TRBD2. The CDR3 has 14 residues. CDR1 SGHTA and CDR2 FQGNSA come from the germline V gene. The trim removed 5 bases at V and 3 bases at J, leaving 4 bases unmatched. In nucleotides, the CDR3 is TGTGCCAGCAGCCCACGGACTAGCGGCTACGAGCAGTACTTC. This sequence encodes CASSPRTSGYEQYF.

In DNA form, the CDR3 reads TGTGCCAGCAGTTCTGACAGGGAAACTGAAGCTTTCTTT. It encodes CASSSDRETEAFF. J is TRBJ1-1 and V is TRBV7-3; 7 positions match TRBD1. This CDR3 has 13 amino acids. Germline assignment: CDR1 SGHTA and CDR2 FQGTGA. V shed 6 bases, J shed 5 bases, and the junction held 6 bases outside the gene matches.

The V call is TRBV4-1, the J call TRBJ1-1, with D tentatively TRBD1 (5 bases). CDR3 length: 13 residues. CDR1 is MGHRA and CDR2 is YSYEKL in the germline V gene. Trimming took 4 bases from V and 4 from J, leaving 10 bases between them. The CDR3 reads CASSPTGGTEAFF. CDR3 nucleotides: TGCGCCAGCAGCCCGACGGGGGGCACTGAAGCTTTCTTT.

The chain carries TRBV28 and TRBJ1-1; TRBD1 matches at 8 bases. This CDR3 comprises 14 residues. The V gene end was trimmed by 2 bases and the J gene end by 4 bases; junction bases not matched to a gene: 3. CDR1 is MDHEN and CDR2 is SYDVKM in the germline V gene. The DNA for the CDR3 is TGTGCCAGCAGTTTACAGGGGGCGCCCACTGAAGCTTTCTTT. Amino acid sequence: CASSLQGAPTEAFF. The full variable domain, its missing parts supplied by reference TRBV28 and TRBJ1-1, is DVKVTQSSRYLVKRTGEKVFLECVQDMDHENMFWYRQDPGLGLRLIYFSYDVKMKEKGDIPEGYSVSREKKERFSLILESASTNQTSMYLCASSLQGAPTEAFFGQGTRLTVV.

The chain employs TRBV18 and TRBJ2-7; the D is unclear. CDR3 length: 14 residues. V lost 3 bases, J lost 7 bases, and 16 bases lay in between. CDR1 is KGHSH, CDR2 LQKENI, per germline. DNA of the CDR3: TGTGCCAGCTCACCGGGCCTCGCCGCTACGGAGCAGTACTTC. Protein: CASSPGLAATEQYF.

The genes are TRBV28 and TRBJ1-4; 7 bases align to TRBD1. Germline-derived CDR1 and CDR2 are MDHEN and SYDVKM. The trim removed 6 bases at V and 4 bases at J, leaving 5 bases unmatched. This CDR3 spans 14 amino acids. CDR3 in DNA: TGTGCCAGCAGCCTGGGACAGTATAATGAAAAACTGTTTTTT. It is translated as CASSLGQYNEKLFF.

This sequence joins TRBV4-1 and TRBJ2-1; D remains unclear. Trimming shortened V by 4 bases and J by 5 bases, and 18 bases separated the two germline ends. The CDR3 loop spans 16 amino acids. The germline V gene encodes CDR1 MGHRA and CDR2 YSYEKL. CDR3 amino acids: CASSRYNYPPHNEQFF. The DNA for the CDR3 is TGCGCCAGCAGCCGCTACAACTACCCCCCTCACAATGAGCAGTTCTTC.

This chain joins TRBV27 and TRBJ1-6, with no clear D. Looked up from germline, CDR1 is MNHEY and CDR2 is SMNVEV (reference sequence). The V end was cut by 2 bases, the J end by 2 bases, with 13 bases between. The CDR3 covers 17 residues. CDR3 loop: CASSLGPRETYNSPLHF. The CDR3 nucleotides are TGTGCCAGCAGTTTAGGGCCCCGGGAGACCTATAATTCACCCCTCCACTTT.